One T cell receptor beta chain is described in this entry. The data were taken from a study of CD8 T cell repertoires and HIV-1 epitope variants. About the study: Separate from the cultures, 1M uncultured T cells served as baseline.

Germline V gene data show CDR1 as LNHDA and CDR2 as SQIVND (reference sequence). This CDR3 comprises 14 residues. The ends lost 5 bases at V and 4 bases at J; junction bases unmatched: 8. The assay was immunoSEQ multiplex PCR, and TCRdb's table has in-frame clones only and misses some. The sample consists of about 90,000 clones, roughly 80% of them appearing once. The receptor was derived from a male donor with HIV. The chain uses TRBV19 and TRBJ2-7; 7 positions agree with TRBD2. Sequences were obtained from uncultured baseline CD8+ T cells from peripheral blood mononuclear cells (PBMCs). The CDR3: CASSGGGGPYEQYF. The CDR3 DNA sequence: TGTGCCAGTAGTGGGGGGGGAGGACCATACGAGCAGTACTTC.